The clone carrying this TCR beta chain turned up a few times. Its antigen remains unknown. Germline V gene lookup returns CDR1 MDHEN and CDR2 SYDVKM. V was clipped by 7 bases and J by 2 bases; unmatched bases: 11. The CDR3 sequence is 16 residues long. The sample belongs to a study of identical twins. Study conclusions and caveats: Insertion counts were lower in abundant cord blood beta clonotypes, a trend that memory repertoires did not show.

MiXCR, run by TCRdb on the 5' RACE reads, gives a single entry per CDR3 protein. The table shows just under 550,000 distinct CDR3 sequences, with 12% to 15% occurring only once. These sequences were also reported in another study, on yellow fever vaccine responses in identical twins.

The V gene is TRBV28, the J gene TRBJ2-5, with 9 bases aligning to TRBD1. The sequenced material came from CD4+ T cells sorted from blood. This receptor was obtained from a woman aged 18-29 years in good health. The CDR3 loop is CASTLGTGSLQETQYF. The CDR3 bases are TGTGCCAGCACCTTAGGGACAGGGAGTTTACAAGAGACCCAGTACTTC. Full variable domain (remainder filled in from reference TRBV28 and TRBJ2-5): DVKVTQSSRYLVKRTGEKVFLECVQDMDHENMFWYRQDPGLGLRLIYFSYDVKMKEKGDIPEGYSVSREKKERFSLILESASTNQTSMYLCASTLGTGSLQETQYFGPGTRLLVL.